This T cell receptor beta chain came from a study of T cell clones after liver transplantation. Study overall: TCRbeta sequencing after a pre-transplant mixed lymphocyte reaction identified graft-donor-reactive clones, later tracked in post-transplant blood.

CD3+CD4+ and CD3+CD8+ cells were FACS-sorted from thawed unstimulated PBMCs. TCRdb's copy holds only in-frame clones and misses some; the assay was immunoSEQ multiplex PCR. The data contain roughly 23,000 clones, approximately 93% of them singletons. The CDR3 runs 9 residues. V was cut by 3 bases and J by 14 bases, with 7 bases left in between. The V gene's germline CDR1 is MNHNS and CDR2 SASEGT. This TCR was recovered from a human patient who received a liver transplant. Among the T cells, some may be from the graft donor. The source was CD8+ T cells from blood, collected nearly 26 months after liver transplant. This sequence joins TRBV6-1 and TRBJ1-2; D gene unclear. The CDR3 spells CASSDAVTF. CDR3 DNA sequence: TGTGCCAGCAGTGATGCGGTGACCTTC.